The next 25 T cell receptor beta chains were all read from a single sample in a study of T cell responses to AZD1222 COVID-19 vaccine. Profiled with immunoSEQ multiplex PCR; TCRdb holds only in-frame clones, not every one. The profile shows 80,000 or so clones, 70% to 90% of them singletons. The sequenced sample was peripheral blood, obtained on day 0 of AZD1222 vaccination. Source of these receptors: an adult in good health.

V is TRBV5-6 and J is TRBJ2-1; D gene unclear. The CDR3 is 15 amino acids. V gave up 0 bases and J gave up 6 bases, with 13 bases separating them. From germline, CDR1 is SGHDT and CDR2 YYEEEE. CDR3 sequence reads: CASSLGTTESNEQFF. CDR3 sequence (DNA): TGTGCCAGCAGCTTGGGAACGACGGAAAGCAATGAGCAGTTCTTC. The entire variable domain, with the rest obtained from reference TRBV5-6 and TRBJ2-1, is as follows: DAGVTQSPTHLIKTRGQQVTLRCSPKSGHDTVSWYQQALGQGPQFIFQYYEEEERQRGNFPDRFSGHQFPNYSSELNVNALLLGDSALYLCASSLGTTESNEQFFGPGTRLTVL.

The genes are TRBV19 and TRBJ1-5; tentative D call: TRBD1 (5 bases). Germline V gene sequence: CDR1 LNHDA, CDR2 SQIVND (reference sequence). Trimming took 5 bases from V and 0 from J, leaving 14 bases between them. There are 16 residues in the CDR3. The CDR3 loop is CASSGTRGYSNQPQHF. The CDR3 coding sequence is TGTGCCAGTAGTGGCACCCGGGGGTATAGCAATCAGCCCCAGCATTTT.

The chain's CDR3 is CASSLSRRGVADTQYF. CDR3 sequence (DNA): TGTGCCAGCAGTTTATCTAGGAGGGGGGTAGCAGATACGCAGTATTTT. This sequence joins TRBV27 and TRBJ2-3, with D possibly being TRBD1 or TRBD2 (6 bases each). CDR1 and CDR2 (germline): MNHEY, SMNVEV (reference sequence). Trimming shortened V by 0 bases and J by 4 bases, and 14 bases separated the two germline ends. The length of the CDR3 is 16 residues.

The V gene is TRBV7-9, the J gene TRBJ1-4; D is uncertain. V dropped 4 bases and J dropped 6 bases, with 6 bases sitting between them. The length of the CDR3 is 12 residues. Germline values: CDR1 SEHNR, CDR2 FQNEAQ (reference sequence). Here the CDR3 DNA reads TGTGCCAGCAGCTCGGTAGATGAAAAACTGTTTTTT. Its translation: CASSSVDEKLFF.

This clone came up once. The chain carries TRBV2 and TRBJ2-7, with TRBD2 matching 8 bases. CDR3 length: 16 residues. Trimming took 6 bases from V and 4 from J; bases not matched to a gene: 14. CDR1 is SNHLY and CDR2 is FYNNEI in the germline V gene. The CDR3 region is CASSDPGGSGSYEQYF. In DNA form, the CDR3 reads TGTGCCAGCAGCGATCCCGGAGGAAGCGGGAGTTACGAGCAGTACTTC.

The gene calls are TRBV27 and TRBJ1-5, with D hard to call. CDR1 MNHEY and CDR2 SMNVEV come from the germline V gene (reference sequence). V lost 7 bases and J 4 bases, leaving 17 bases between the germline ends. The CDR3 loop spans 15 amino acids. CDR3 region: CASMLNGEGNQPQHF. CDR3 DNA: TGTGCCAGCATGCTAAATGGGGAGGGTAATCAGCCCCAGCATTTT.

CDR3 nucleotides: TGTGCCAGCAGCTTTAGTGGACAGTTGAACACCGGGGAGCTGTTTTTT. Translating gives CASSFSGQLNTGELFF. This chain connects TRBV5-8 to TRBJ2-2; D may be TRBD1 (6 bases). The ends were cut back, 2 bases at V and 1 base at J, with 12 bases in the middle. This CDR3 comprises 16 residues. Per the germline V gene, CDR1 is SGHTS and CDR2 is YDEGEE.

This clone was counted between two and nine times. The chain joins TRBV18 to TRBJ2-1; D is possibly TRBD1 (5 bases). The germline CDR1 and CDR2 sequences are KGHSH and LQKENI. The CDR3 covers 15 residues. The V end lost 1 base, the J end lost 2 bases, and 9 bases lay between the germline ends. CDR3 in amino acids: CASSPQGVTYNEQFF. CDR3 DNA: TGTGCCAGCTCACCACAAGGGGTAACCTACAATGAGCAGTTCTTC.

The rearrangement links TRBV7-3 to TRBJ2-2; the match to TRBD1 covers 8 bases. Germline CDR1 SGHTA, CDR2 FQGTGA. J was trimmed by 7 bases and V by 2 bases; bases with no gene match: 6. The CDR3 consists of 15 residues. CDR3 amino acids: CASSLRTGNFGELFF. The CDR3 DNA follows: TGTGCCAGCAGCTTACGGACAGGGAACTTCGGGGAGCTGTTTTTT.

The chain uses TRBV6-6 and TRBJ1-1, with TRBD1 as a possible D gene (5 bases). This CDR3 has 15 residues. V was shortened by 2 bases and J by 1 base, with 11 bases between the two germline ends. Germline V gene sequence: CDR1 MNHNY, CDR2 SVGAGI (reference sequence). As DNA, the CDR3 is TGTGCCAGCAGTTACCCAGGGACGGAGAACACTGAAGCTTTCTTT. Its protein is CASSYPGTENTEAFF.

The rearrangement joins TRBV29-1 to TRBJ2-3, with D uncertain. The CDR3 consists of 13 residues. From germline, CDR1 is SQVTM and CDR2 ANQGSEA. The V and J ends lost 3 bases and 5 bases respectively, with 12 bases between them. The chain's CDR3 is CSVDRSPGDTQYF. CDR3 nucleotides: TGCAGCGTTGACCGCTCCCCGGGAGATACGCAGTATTTT.

The V call is TRBV6-5, the J call TRBJ1-4; no firm D call. The CDR3 is made up of 15 amino acids. V lost 7 bases to trimming and J lost 3 bases, with 15 bases between them. Per germline, CDR1 MNHEY and CDR2 SVGAGI. CDR3: CASKRGRAPNEKLFF. CDR3 DNA: TGTGCCAGCAAAAGAGGCAGAGCTCCTAATGAAAAACTGTTTTTT.

This clone appeared a few times. The V gene is TRBV3-1 (or the pseudogene TRBV3-2), the J gene TRBJ1-2; D might be TRBD1 (5 bases). Germline assignment: CDR1 LGHDT and CDR2 YNNKEL (reference sequence). Between the trimmed V and J ends, which lost 4 bases and 4 bases, there was a span of 13 bases. This CDR3 is 14 amino acids long. CDR3 sequence (DNA): TGTGCCAGCAGCCTCCCCGGGGACTTCTATGGCTACACCTTC. It yields the protein CASSLPGDFYGYTF.

The chain uses TRBV9 and TRBJ2-1; D tentatively reads TRBD1 or TRBD2 (5 bases each). This CDR3 is built from 15 residues. The germline CDR1 and CDR2 sequences are SGDLS and YYNGEE. V was cut by 3 bases and J by 8 bases, with 18 bases left in between. CDR3 loop: CASSDRVLGTDEQFF. In nucleotides, the CDR3 is TGTGCCAGCAGCGACCGGGTCCTGGGGACCGATGAGCAGTTCTTC.

This chain links TRBV28 with TRBJ1-3; D remains ambiguous. CDR1 is MDHEN, CDR2 SYDVKM, per germline. The CDR3 extends over 12 amino acids. The V end was cut by 3 bases, the J end by 8 bases, with 8 bases between. The DNA of the CDR3 is TGTGCCAGCAGTTTCCTCCGGGACACCATATATTTT. Encoded protein: CASSFLRDTIYF.

The J gene is TRBJ2-7, the V gene TRBV9; TRBD2 matches at 12 bases. With 4 bases clipped from V and 4 bases from J, the junction kept 18 bases outside the gene matches. Germline CDR1 SGDLS, CDR2 YYNGEE. There are 19 residues in the CDR3. This CDR3 is CASSRTPGTSGPLLYEQYF. The DNA of the CDR3 is TGTGCCAGCAGCCGCACTCCCGGGACTAGCGGGCCCCTCCTTTACGAGCAGTACTTC.

The chain links TRBV2 to TRBJ1-5; possibly TRBD1 for D (6 bases). The V end lost 9 bases, the J end lost 5 bases, and 20 bases lay between the germline ends. CDR3 size: 15 residues. The germline gives CDR1 SNHLY, CDR2 FYNNEI. The CDR3 DNA is TGTGCCAGTAGCCTAGGGGGTCGGGCGGATCAGCCCCAGCATTTT. Its protein product is CASSLGGRADQPQHF.

V gene TRBV7-2 combines with J gene TRBJ2-1; D not resolved. Trimming shortened V by 0 bases and J by 3 bases, and 9 bases separated the two germline ends. Germline CDR1 SGHTA, CDR2 FQGNSA. CDR3 length: 15 residues. CDR3 loop: CASSLAWGSYNEQFF. Written as DNA, the CDR3 is TGTGCCAGCAGCTTAGCCTGGGGAAGCTACAATGAGCAGTTCTTC.

The chain employs TRBV27 and TRBJ1-1; D is unclear. Germline assignment: CDR1 MNHEY and CDR2 SMNVEV (reference sequence). The V gene lost 5 bases and the J gene lost 0 bases, with 7 bases spanning the gap. The CDR3 spans 13 residues. The CDR3 nucleotides read TGTGCCAGCAGTGCGCAGATGAACACTGAAGCTTTCTTT. It translates to CASSAQMNTEAFF.

J is TRBJ1-2 and V is TRBV4-1; TRBD1 might be the D (5 bases). Germline CDR1 is MGHRA and CDR2 is YSYEKL. V was shortened by 0 bases and J by 8 bases, with 7 bases between the two germline ends. The CDR3 runs to 12 residues. CDR3 sequence: CASSQDREGYTF. The CDR3 region has the DNA TGCGCCAGCAGCCAAGACAGGGAAGGCTACACCTTC.

The chain has TRBV27 and TRBJ2-7; 7 bases agree with TRBD2. This CDR3 comprises 13 residues. The germline V gene has CDR1 MNHEY and CDR2 SMNVEV (reference sequence). The J segment lost 4 bases and the V segment lost 3 bases, leaving 3 bases of the junction unmatched. The CDR3 loop is CASSFRGGYEQYF. CDR3 DNA sequence: TGTGCCAGCAGTTTCCGCGGGGGTTACGAGCAGTACTTC.

CDR3: CASSPQGRGEIYEQYF. The CDR3 DNA reads TGTGCCAGCAGCCCCCAGGGACGGGGCGAGATCTACGAGCAGTACTTC. The chain carries TRBV6-6 and TRBJ2-7; D is tentatively TRBD1 or TRBD2 (5 bases each). The CDR3 covers 16 residues. Germline CDR1 reads MNHNY; CDR2 reads SVGAGI (reference sequence). V shed 6 bases and J shed 3 bases, with 21 bases lying between them.

The chain links TRBV9 to TRBJ1-3, with TRBD1 matching over 7 bases. Germline-derived CDR1 and CDR2 are SGDLS and YYNGEE. The CDR3 loop spans 15 amino acids. The V segment lost 3 bases and the J segment 0 bases; nucleotides outside the gene matches: 3. The CDR3 sequence is CASSDTGASGNTIYF. CDR3 nucleotide sequence: TGTGCCAGCAGCGACACAGGGGCCTCTGGAAACACCATATATTTT.

The chain uses TRBV5-4 and TRBJ2-1; 7 bases align to TRBD1. V was pared by 2 bases and J by 0 bases, with 2 bases of the junction left unmatched. From germline, CDR1 is SGHNT and CDR2 YYREEE (reference sequence). This CDR3 has 15 residues. Written as DNA, the CDR3 is TGTGCCAGCAGCTTAGGACAGGTCTCCTACAATGAGCAGTTCTTC. It codes for CASSLGQVSYNEQFF.

This clone was detected only once. In the same sample, other DNA sequences code for this CDR3. The chain carries TRBV27 and TRBJ1-5; 8 bases map to TRBD1. V shed 5 bases, J shed 7 bases, and the junction held 7 bases outside the gene matches. The CDR3 contains 14 residues. Germline CDR1 is MNHEY and CDR2 is SMNVEV (reference sequence). CDR3 protein: CASSPQGGGQPQHF. CDR3 nucleotide sequence: TGTGCCAGCAGTCCACAGGGGGGAGGACAGCCCCAGCATTTT.